This entry lists 26 T cell receptor beta chains sequenced from one sample in a study of identical twins. TCRdb redid the calling of the 5' RACE reads with MiXCR, one entry per CDR3 protein. The table lists roughly 700,000 distinct CDR3 sequences, 8.5% to 9% of them singletons. This sample was shared with a second study, whose subject was yellow fever vaccine responses in identical twins.

Sequenced sample: PBMCs. These receptors were obtained from a woman between 18 and 30 years old in good health.

The chain joins TRBV6-1 to TRBJ2-3, with TRBD2 identical over 7 bases. CDR1 and CDR2 from the germline V gene are MNHNS and SASEGT. This CDR3 contains 13 residues. V trimming: 11 bases; J trimming: 0 bases; junction bases outside the gene matches: 5. DNA of the CDR3: TGTGCCGCGGGGGAAGGAAGCACAGATACGCAGTATTTT. Amino acid sequence: CAAGEGSTDTQYF.

This clonotype was seen a few times. The V call is TRBV29-1, the J call TRBJ2-1; 10 nucleotides line up with TRBD2. The trim removed 2 bases at V and 1 base at J, leaving 2 bases unmatched. In germline, CDR1 is SQVTM, CDR2 ANQGSEA. This CDR3 is 15 amino acids long. This CDR3 reads CSVEPLAGSYNEQFF. As DNA, the CDR3 is TGCAGCGTTGAACCACTAGCGGGGTCCTACAATGAGCAGTTCTTC.

The genes are TRBV6-5 and TRBJ2-7; D remains unclear. Trimming removed 0 bases from V and 5 bases from J, with 8 bases in between. Germline CDR1 and CDR2: MNHEY and SVGAGI. There are 13 residues in the CDR3. The CDR3 nucleotides read TGTGCCAGCAGTTACTCTGAAGTGAACGAGCAGTACTTC. Protein product: CASSYSEVNEQYF.

This chain links TRBV5-1 with TRBJ1-2; perhaps TRBD1 as D (5 bases). The V end lost 0 bases, the J end lost 6 bases, and 27 bases lay between the germline ends. Germline assignment: CDR1 SGHRS and CDR2 YFSETQ. The CDR3 is 19 amino acids. The CDR3: CASSLGGVADSQKRDGYTF. The CDR3 DNA reads as TGCGCCAGCAGCTTGGGAGGGGTTGCGGACTCCCAAAAAAGAGATGGCTACACCTTC.

This clonotype was counted between two and nine times. V gene TRBV6-1 combines with J gene TRBJ2-4; a weak D match, TRBD1 (5 bases). The CDR3 extends over 14 amino acids. Trimming took 6 bases from V and 5 from J, leaving 14 bases between them. The germline V gene encodes CDR1 MNHNS and CDR2 SASEGT. Written as DNA, the CDR3 is TGTGCCAGCAGCTCAGGGTTTGATGAAAACATTCAGTACTTC. Its protein is CASSSGFDENIQYF.

This clonotype appeared a few times. The rearrangement links TRBV18 to TRBJ2-5; D ambiguous. Germline assignment: CDR1 KGHSH and CDR2 LQKENI. V lost 3 bases and J 0 bases, leaving 11 bases between the germline ends. The CDR3 totals 15 residues. CDR3 loop: CASSPDERYQETQYF. In DNA, the CDR3 is TGTGCCAGCTCACCGGACGAAAGGTACCAAGAGACCCAGTACTTC.

The rearrangement joins TRBV5-6 to TRBJ1-6; D might be TRBD1 (5 bases). The V gene lost 4 bases and the J gene lost 6 bases, with 17 bases spanning the gap. The CDR3 consists of 16 residues. Germline-derived CDR1 and CDR2 are SGHDT and YYEEEE. The CDR3 DNA reads as TGTGCCAGCAGCCCCCCCGGGGGAAATCTTAATTCACCCCTCCACTTT. Its translation: CASSPPGGNLNSPLHF. Complete variable domain (other parts from reference TRBV5-6 and TRBJ1-6): DAGVTQSPTHLIKTRGQQVTLRCSPKSGHDTVSWYQQALGQGPQFIFQYYEEEERQRGNFPDRFSGHQFPNYSSELNVNALLLGDSALYLCASSPPGGNLNSPLHFGNGTRLTVT.

The sample holds many counts of this clonotype. The genes are TRBV6-5 and TRBJ2-3; D is possibly TRBD1 or TRBD2 (5 bases each). CDR3 length equals 17 residues. CDR1 and CDR2 (germline): MNHEY, SVGAGI. Trimming removed 4 bases at V and 2 bases at J, with 19 bases between. The CDR3 nucleotides are TGTGCCAGCAGTTGGGCGAGAGGGGCGCGAGACACAGATACGCAGTATTTT. Translation gives CASSWARGARDTDTQYF.

This clonotype was seen repeatedly, ten times or more. The J gene is TRBJ1-1, the V gene TRBV3-1, with 7 bases aligning to TRBD1. The CDR3 runs to 18 residues. The germline gives CDR1 LGHDT, CDR2 YNNKEL (reference sequence). V lost 3 bases to trimming and J lost 0 bases; unmatched junction nucleotides: 13. CDR3 coding DNA: TGTGCCAGCAGCCAGAGGAGGACAGGTTATCGAATGAACACTGAAGCTTTCTTT. Its protein is CASSQRRTGYRMNTEAFF.

This clonotype was observed a few times. The chain employs TRBV6-2 or TRBV6-3 and TRBJ1-1; D may be TRBD1 (5 bases). V was pared by 6 bases and J by 1 base, with 15 bases between. Germline V gene lookup returns CDR1 MNHEY and CDR2 SVGEGT. The CDR3 runs to 15 residues. The CDR3 spells CASRGWAGTNTEAFF. CDR3 DNA sequence: TGTGCCAGCAGAGGGTGGGCAGGGACGAACACTGAAGCTTTCTTT.

This clonotype was found a few times. One end of the junction does not line up with germline, which may come from a read error. V is TRBV6-5 and J is TRBJ2-5, with a tentative D call TRBD1 (7 bases). The CDR3 spans 15 residues. The germline V gene encodes CDR1 MNHEY and CDR2 SVGAGI. The CDR3 bases are TGTGCGAGCAGTTCGGAGGGACAGCCTCAAGAGACCCAGTACTTC. Encoded protein: CASSSEGQPQETQYF.

This clonotype showed up many times. V is TRBV7-2 and J is TRBJ2-7, with 7 bases lining up with TRBD1. Germline CDR1 SGHTA, CDR2 FQGNSA. The CDR3 is 13 amino acids. J lost 7 bases, V lost 5 bases, and 8 bases had no gene match. CDR3 bases: TGTGCCAGCAGCCCTCGACAGGGACGGGAGCAGTACTTC. Protein: CASSPRQGREQYF.

For the CDR3, the DNA is TGCAGTTCTTTGACAGATAGCTCCTACGAGCAGTACTTC. Its translation: CSSLTDSSYEQYF. The chain has TRBV20-1 and TRBJ2-7, with a possible D match to TRBD1 (5 bases). The CDR3 runs 13 residues. Deletions cut 8 bases from V and 0 bases from J, with 14 bases between. Germline CDR1 DFQATT, CDR2 SNEGSKA (reference sequence).

The rearrangement links TRBV6-5 to TRBJ1-1, with D hard to call. This CDR3 contains 14 residues. Trimming removed 4 bases at V and 5 bases at J, with 14 bases between. Per the germline V gene, CDR1 is MNHEY and CDR2 is SVGAGI. The CDR3 nucleotides read TGTGCCAGCAGTTCTACCGATGTCGGGACTGAAGCTTTCTTT. This gives the protein CASSSTDVGTEAFF.

This clonotype was observed at least ten times. The V call is TRBV5-1, the J call TRBJ2-1, with D unclear. There are 15 residues in the CDR3. Germline lookup yields CDR1 SGHRS and CDR2 YFSETQ. The ends were cut back, 2 bases at V and 2 bases at J, with 11 bases in the middle. CDR3 sequence: CASSFKGGTYNEQFF. CDR3 DNA: TGCGCCAGCAGCTTCAAGGGCGGTACCTACAATGAGCAGTTCTTC.

This clonotype was observed a handful of times. The chain recombines TRBV4-1 with TRBJ2-2; D is ambiguous. CDR1 is MGHRA, CDR2 YSYEKL, per germline. Trimming took 0 bases from V and 7 from J, leaving 12 bases between them. This CDR3 contains 15 residues. For the CDR3, the DNA is TGCGCCAGCAGCCAAGAGTCTGGTTTGGGCGGGGAGCTGTTTTTT. This translates into CASSQESGLGGELFF.

The gene calls are TRBV18 and TRBJ2-7, with D possibly being TRBD1 (5 bases). The CDR3 sequence is 15 residues long. Germline V gene lookup returns CDR1 KGHSH and CDR2 LQKENI. V was clipped by 3 bases and J by 0 bases, with 12 bases between them. CDR3: CASSPTGGYSYEQYF. As DNA, the CDR3 is TGTGCCAGCTCACCCACAGGTGGCTACTCCTACGAGCAGTACTTC.

This clonotype was seen only a few times. CDR3 region: CASSSTLGTSGGAYEQYF. The CDR3 bases are TGTGCCAGCAGCTCCACACTCGGGACTAGCGGGGGGGCCTACGAGCAGTACTTC. The gene calls are TRBV11-2 and TRBJ2-7, with 16 bases matching TRBD2. With 4 bases clipped from V and 2 bases from J, the junction kept 8 bases outside the gene matches. Germline loops: CDR1 SGHAT, CDR2 FQNNGV. The CDR3 consists of 18 residues.

The chain is built from TRBV19 and TRBJ2-3, with 7 bases matching TRBD1. V dropped 0 bases and J dropped 4; count of bases not matched to a gene: 16. The CDR3 is made up of 19 amino acids. Germline CDR1 is LNHDA and CDR2 is SQIVND (reference sequence). The CDR3, as DNA: TGTGCCAGTAGTATAGACCTAATGACAGGGTCTCTTGCCGCAGATACGCAGTATTTT. Amino acids: CASSIDLMTGSLAADTQYF.

This clonotype has a count of ten or more. The V gene is TRBV20-1, the J gene TRBJ2-5; TRBD2 matches at 7 bases. Germline V gene data show CDR1 as DFQATT and CDR2 as SNEGSKA (reference sequence). With V trimmed by 3 bases and J by 2 bases, 9 bases remained unmatched. The CDR3 spans 15 residues. The CDR3 DNA sequence: TGCAGTGCTAGTGGGCTAGCGGATAGACAAGAGACCCAGTACTTC. Its translation is CSASGLADRQETQYF.

This clonotype has at least ten counts. This chain uses TRBV7-9 with TRBJ2-7; 7 bases line up with TRBD2. This CDR3 has 13 residues. The junction had 7 bases not matched to a gene; V was cut back by 8 bases and J by 3 bases. Germline-derived CDR1 and CDR2 are SEHNR and FQNEAQ (reference sequence). The CDR3: CASGTKYHYEQYF. The CDR3 DNA reads as TGTGCCAGCGGGACTAAATATCACTACGAGCAGTACTTC. Full variable domain (missing parts from reference TRBV7-9 and TRBJ2-7): DTGVSQNPRHKITKRGQNVTFRCDPISEHNRLYWYRQTLGQGPEFLTYFQNEAQLEKSRLLSDRFSAERPKGSFSTLEIQRTEQGDSAMYLCASGTKYHYEQYFGPGTRLTVT.

This clonotype was seen repeatedly, ten times or more. The chain carries TRBV6-2 or TRBV6-3 and TRBJ2-1; TRBD1 agrees at 8 bases. V was clipped by 5 bases and J by 11 bases; unmatched bases: 8. This CDR3 contains 13 residues. Germline V lookup: CDR1 MNHEY, CDR2 SVGEGT. CDR3: CASSPGQVVQQFF. Written as DNA, the CDR3 is TGTGCCAGCAGTCCGGGACAGGTCGTTCAGCAGTTCTTC.

This clonotype occurred many times. The V gene is TRBV29-1, the J gene TRBJ2-7; D gene ambiguous. Germline V CDR1 and CDR2: SQVTM, ANQGSEA. The V end lost 3 bases, the J end lost 1 base, and 4 bases lay between the germline ends. This CDR3 region has 11 residues. The CDR3 loop reads CSVESSYEQYF. The CDR3 nucleotides are TGCAGCGTTGAGTCGTCCTACGAGCAGTACTTC.

The chain joins TRBV20-1 to TRBJ1-6; D is unresolved. Germline CDR1 and CDR2: DFQATT and SNEGSKA (reference sequence). The V gene lost 3 bases and the J gene lost 7 bases, with 7 bases spanning the gap. The CDR3 has 12 amino acids. CDR3 DNA: TGCAGTGCTAGTACAGTGAATTCACCCCTCCACTTT. The encoded protein is CSASTVNSPLHF.

This clonotype has more than one count but fewer than ten. This sequence joins TRBV6-5 and TRBJ1-1, with no clear D. CDR3 length equals 15 residues. CDR1 is MNHEY, CDR2 SVGAGI, per germline. Trimming removed 0 bases from V and 0 bases from J, with 8 bases in between. The CDR3 region is CASSYSGRLNTEAFF. The DNA for the CDR3 is TGTGCCAGCAGTTACTCTGGGCGGTTGAACACTGAAGCTTTCTTT.

This clonotype was seen many times. CDR3 nucleotides: TGTGCCAGCAGTATCTGGGCCAGGAACACCGGGGAGCTGTTTTTT. Translated, it gives CASSIWARNTGELFF. The chain links TRBV21-1 to TRBJ2-2; TRBD2 reflects the table's D call only, with no check against the DNA. TRBV21-1 is deemed a pseudogene. This CDR3 comprises 15 residues.